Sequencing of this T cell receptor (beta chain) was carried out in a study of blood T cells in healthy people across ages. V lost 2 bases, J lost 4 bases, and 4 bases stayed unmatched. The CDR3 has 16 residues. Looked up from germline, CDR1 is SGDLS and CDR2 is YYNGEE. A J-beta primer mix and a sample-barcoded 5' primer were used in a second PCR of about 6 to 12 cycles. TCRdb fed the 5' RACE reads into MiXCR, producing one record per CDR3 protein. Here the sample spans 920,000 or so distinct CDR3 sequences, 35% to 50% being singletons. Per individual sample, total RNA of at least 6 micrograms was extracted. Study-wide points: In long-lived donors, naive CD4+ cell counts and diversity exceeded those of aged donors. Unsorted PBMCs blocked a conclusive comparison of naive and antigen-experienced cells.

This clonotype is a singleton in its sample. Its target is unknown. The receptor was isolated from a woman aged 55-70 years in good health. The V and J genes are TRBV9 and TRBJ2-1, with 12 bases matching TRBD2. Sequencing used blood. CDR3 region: CASSVFTSGGYNEQFF. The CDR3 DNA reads TGTGCCAGCAGCGTGTTCACTAGCGGGGGGTACAATGAGCAGTTCTTC.